The 30 T cell receptor beta chains presented below share a single source sample, sequenced in a study of blood T cells in healthy people across ages (dated by TCRdb to about 2015). Receptors were amplified or captured by 5' RACE. TCRdb lists the instrument as Illumina HiSeq 2500. A second PCR of roughly 7 to 11 cycles was performed with a sample-barcoded 5' primer and a J-beta primer mix. In-frame beta chains were kept once TCRdb had trimmed the public reads at Q25 with fastp and called clones with MiXCR. Rows are unified per CDR3 protein, each entry keeping the most common DNA and genes. The table for this sample lists more than 650,000 distinct CDR3 sequences; roughly 26% of them were counted only once. The top ten constitute 2.5% to 3.5% of the sample. This sample was also put to use in a study of T cells of mothers and their children.

Sequencing used blood. These receptors were taken from a boy under 18 in good health.

The J gene is TRBJ2-7, the V gene TRBV7-2; weak D call: TRBD2 (6 bases). Looked up from germline, CDR1 is SGHTA and CDR2 is FQGNSA. Trimming cost V 7 bases and J 4 bases, with 17 bases left between them. The CDR3 is 14 amino acids. CDR3 nucleotides: TGTGCCAGCATGGGGGGTATAGGCCCTTACGAGCAGTACTTC. Its translation is CASMGGIGPYEQYF.

This clonotype was detected a few times. This chain uses TRBV7-8 with TRBJ2-5; unclear D gene. The assigned J gene may be wrong: the sequence end matches TRBJ2-1 better. Germline CDR1 and CDR2: SGHVS and FQNEAQ. There are 12 residues in the CDR3. CDR3 coding DNA: TGTGCCAGCAGCTCAGAGAACCTAGGGCAGTTCTTC. Amino acids: CASSSENLGQFF.

This clonotype has ten or more counts. The gene calls are TRBV29-1 and TRBJ2-4, with TRBD1 as a possible D gene (6 bases). Between the trimmed V and J ends, which lost 4 bases and 4 bases, there was a span of 17 bases. The CDR3 consists of 15 residues. CDR1 is SQVTM, CDR2 ANQGSEA, per germline. In DNA form, the CDR3 reads TGCAGCGTTGGGGCAGGGGTTGCGGGTAAAAACATTCAGTACTTC. Amino acids: CSVGAGVAGKNIQYF.

This clonotype was seen a few times. The chain has TRBV12-3 or TRBV12-4 and TRBJ2-5, with a weak D call TRBD1 (7 bases). The CDR3 runs 16 residues. V gave up 5 bases and J gave up 5 bases, with 21 bases separating them. In nucleotides, the CDR3 is TGTGCCAGCAGTCGGAGAGTAAGGACAGGAGGGGAGACCCAGTACTTC. This sequence encodes CASSRRVRTGGETQYF.

This clonotype has only a few counts. The rearrangement links TRBV12-3 or TRBV12-4 to TRBJ1-1, with 7 nucleotides matching TRBD1. The trim removed 7 bases at V and 7 bases at J, leaving 3 bases unmatched. The CDR3 contains 11 residues. CDR3 sequence reads: CASMTGFEAFF. The CDR3 DNA reads as TGTGCCAGCATGACAGGGTTTGAAGCTTTCTTT.

This clonotype was seen a few times. The chain couples TRBV12-3 or TRBV12-4 to TRBJ2-3; 9 bases are shared with TRBD2. V lost 1 base, J lost 2 bases, and 1 base stayed unmatched. CDR3 length equals 15 residues. CDR3 sequence: CASSLERGVTDTQYF. The CDR3 region has the DNA TGTGCCAGCAGTTTAGAGCGGGGGGTCACAGATACGCAGTATTTT.

This clonotype occurred a few times. The rearrangement joins TRBV12-5 to TRBJ1-6; 8 bases match TRBD1. The CDR3 runs to 13 residues. Germline V CDR1 and CDR2: LGHNT, FRNRAP. V shed 1 base, J shed 13 bases, and the junction held 3 bases outside the gene matches. The CDR3 DNA reads TGTGCTAGTGGTTTGGCGCAGGGGGCCCCCCTCCACTTT. It codes for CASGLAQGAPLHF. Supplemented by reference TRBV12-5 and TRBJ1-6, the full variable domain reads DARVTQTPRHKVTEMGQEVTMRCQPILGHNTVFWYRQTMMQGLELLAYFRNRAPLDDSGMPKDRFSAEMPDATLATLKIQPSEPRDSAVYFCASGLAQGAPLHFGNGTRLTVT.

J is TRBJ2-5 and V is TRBV6-1, with D perhaps matching TRBD1 (6 bases). The CDR3 has 15 residues. Trimming removed 4 bases at V and 4 bases at J, with 16 bases between. CDR1 is MNHNS and CDR2 is SASEGT in the germline V gene. CDR3 residues: CASSVGQGLGETQYF. CDR3 in DNA: TGTGCCAGCAGTGTAGGGCAGGGGCTGGGAGAGACCCAGTACTTC.

The table lists this clonotype with a few counts. CDR3 loop: CASSLRFTVAGLETQYF. The DNA for the CDR3 is TGTGCCAGCAGCTTAAGATTTACGGTTGCGGGCTTAGAGACCCAGTACTTC. This sequence joins TRBV7-3 and TRBJ2-5; perhaps TRBD2 as D (5 bases). Germline V lookup: CDR1 SGHTA, CDR2 FQGTGA. V lost 1 base, J lost 4 bases, and 19 bases lay in between. CDR3 length: 17 residues.

The chain carries TRBV9 and TRBJ2-7; TRBD2 agrees at 7 bases. This CDR3 has 14 amino acids. Losses at the gene ends were 4 bases for V and 4 bases for J; bases not matched to a gene: 8. CDR1 is SGDLS and CDR2 is YYNGEE in the germline V gene. Written as DNA, the CDR3 is TGTGCCAGCAGCCCAGTGGGGGGGATATACGAGCAGTACTTC. Its protein is CASSPVGGIYEQYF.

This clonotype was picked up a small number of times. The chain carries TRBV6-5 and TRBJ2-7; D might be TRBD1 or TRBD2, each matching 5 bases. Trimming shortened V by 5 bases and J by 7 bases, and 12 bases separated the two germline ends. Germline CDR1 and CDR2: MNHEY and SVGAGI. There are 12 residues in the CDR3. The CDR3 region has the DNA TGTGCCAGCAGTGCTCGTGGGGGAGAGCAGTACTTC. Residues: CASSARGGEQYF.

As concerns this clonotype: One end of the junction varies from germline; a read error may be responsible. The V gene is TRBV5-4, the J gene TRBJ2-3; tentative D call: TRBD1 (5 bases). The CDR3 has 15 residues. Germline loops: CDR1 SGHNT, CDR2 YYREEE (reference sequence). In DNA form, the CDR3 reads TGTGCCAGCAGCTTGGCGGCTACCGGCACAGGTACGCAGTATTTT. Residues: CASSLAATGTGTQYF.

This clonotype was counted a few times. V and J are TRBV20-1 and TRBJ2-7; D gene ambiguous. The CDR3 length is 15 residues. Germline CDR1 and CDR2: DFQATT and SNEGSKA (reference sequence). V was shortened by 2 bases and J by 5 bases, with 19 bases between the two germline ends. CDR3 sequence: CSARQPGPILHEQYF. For the CDR3, the DNA is TGCAGTGCTAGACAACCGGGCCCTATCCTCCACGAGCAGTACTTC.

This clonotype has just a few counts. This rearrangement joins TRBV20-1 to TRBJ2-5; tentatively, D is TRBD2 (6 bases). V shed 6 bases and J shed 2 bases, with 16 bases lying between them. The germline V gene has CDR1 DFQATT and CDR2 SNEGSKA (reference sequence). This CDR3 is 14 amino acids long. CDR3 DNA sequence: TGCAGTGCCCCAAAGGCCGGGGGACAAGAGACCCAGTACTTC. Protein: CSAPKAGGQETQYF.

V gene TRBV20-1 combines with J gene TRBJ2-4, with 9 bases matching TRBD2. This CDR3 region has 17 residues. CDR1 is DFQATT, CDR2 SNEGSKA, per germline (reference sequence). V lost 0 bases, J lost 2 bases, and 8 bases stayed unmatched. CDR3 residues: CSARDRLAGETKNIQYF. CDR3 DNA sequence: TGCAGTGCTAGAGATAGGTTAGCGGGGGAGACCAAAAACATTCAGTACTTC.

The chain couples TRBV6-1 to TRBJ1-4; D not certain. The V end was cut by 0 bases, the J end by 8 bases, with 19 bases between. The germline V gene encodes CDR1 MNHNS and CDR2 SASEGT. This CDR3 is 17 amino acids long. The CDR3 DNA follows: TGTGCCAGCAGTGAAGCGTTATTTGCCCCGGGTAACGAAAAACTGTTTTTT. Its translation is CASSEALFAPGNEKLFF.

This clonotype has more than one count but fewer than ten. The chain is built from TRBV7-8 and TRBJ1-2; D gene uncertain. Trimming stripped 3 bases from V and 10 bases from J, with 18 bases between. Germline values: CDR1 SGHVS, CDR2 FQNEAQ. The CDR3 has 14 amino acids. CDR3 region: CASSFSRPPALYTF. CDR3 bases: TGTGCCAGCAGCTTCAGTCGGCCACCGGCCCTCTACACCTTC. Combining the CDR3 with reference TRBV7-8 and TRBJ1-2 gives the whole variable domain GAGVSQSPRYKVAKRGQDVALRCDPISGHVSLFWYQQALGQGPEFLTYFQNEAQLDKSGLPSDRFFAERPEGSVSTLKIQRTQQEDSAVYLCASSFSRPPALYTFGSGTRLTVV.

The genes are TRBV3-1 and TRBJ2-3, with 11 bases lining up with TRBD2. The germline CDR1 and CDR2 sequences are LGHDT and YNNKEL (reference sequence). The length of the CDR3 is 17 residues. The trim removed 5 bases at V and 0 bases at J, leaving 7 bases unmatched. The CDR3 nucleotides are TGTGCCAGCAGCTTTCTCACTAGCGGGGGTAGCACAGATACGCAGTATTTT. It yields the protein CASSFLTSGGSTDTQYF.

This clonotype was picked up a small number of times. This chain uses TRBV2 with TRBJ1-1; perhaps TRBD1 as D (5 bases). CDR3 length: 12 amino acids. Trimming took off 2 bases at V and 7 bases at J, with 8 bases between the two ends. The germline V gene encodes CDR1 SNHLY and CDR2 FYNNEI. In nucleotides, the CDR3 is TGTGCCAGCAGTGAAACCCAGGGTGAAGCTTTCTTT. Translated, it gives CASSETQGEAFF.

This clonotype has more than one count but fewer than ten. V is TRBV28 and J is TRBJ2-5; perhaps TRBD1 as D (5 bases). The CDR3 extends over 14 amino acids. Trimming shortened V by 1 base and J by 1 base, and 7 bases separated the two germline ends. Germline V gene lookup returns CDR1 MDHEN and CDR2 SYDVKM. The CDR3 loop is CASSLYRFQETQYF. The CDR3 DNA follows: TGTGCCAGCAGTTTATACAGGTTCCAAGAGACCCAGTACTTC.

The V gene is TRBV5-1, the J gene TRBJ2-1; D might be TRBD2 (6 bases). This CDR3 comprises 16 residues. The V end was cut by 4 bases, the J end by 5 bases, with 19 bases between. CDR1 and CDR2 from the germline V gene are SGHRS and YFSETQ. The CDR3 reads CASSPPAGTSDNEQFF. The DNA for the CDR3 is TGCGCCAGCAGCCCACCCGCTGGGACTTCCGACAATGAGCAGTTCTTC.

This clonotype was seen only a few times. The rearrangement uses TRBV6-7 and TRBJ2-7, with D maybe TRBD2 (6 bases). TRBV6-7 is noted as an ORF with a role that remains uncertain. V shed 4 bases and J shed 6 bases, with 22 bases lying between them. The length of the CDR3 is 16 residues. The CDR3 nucleotides read TGTGCCAGCAGTTCCTCCCCTGGAGGGGCCTCCCTCGAGCAGTACTTC. This gives the protein CASSSSPGGASLEQYF.

This clonotype was detected only once. The chain joins TRBV10-3 to TRBJ2-7; 8 positions agree with TRBD1. This CDR3 is 16 amino acids long. Germline assignment: CDR1 ENHRY and CDR2 SYGVKD. V was clipped by 3 bases and J by 2 bases; unmatched bases: 9. The CDR3, as DNA: TGTGCCATCAGTGAACCTGGACAGGGAGTGACCTACGAGCAGTACTTC. This translates into CAISEPGQGVTYEQYF.

The chain joins TRBV20-1 to TRBJ2-1; 12 nucleotides match TRBD2. In germline, CDR1 is DFQATT, CDR2 SNEGSKA (reference sequence). V lost 0 bases to trimming and J lost 7 bases; unmatched junction nucleotides: 4. CDR3 size: 15 residues. This chain's CDR3 is CSARDPGLAGNEQFF. The CDR3 region has the DNA TGCAGTGCTAGAGATCCCGGACTAGCGGGGAATGAGCAGTTCTTC.

The J gene is TRBJ1-2, the V gene TRBV7-9; unclear D gene. V was pared by 4 bases and J by 4 bases, with 13 bases between. The CDR3 covers 14 residues. Germline V gene lookup returns CDR1 SEHNR and CDR2 FQNEAQ (reference sequence). The CDR3 region is CASSSIPAPYGYTF. The CDR3, as DNA: TGTGCCAGCAGCTCGATCCCCGCCCCCTATGGCTACACCTTC. Looking up the rest from reference TRBV7-9 and TRBJ1-2 gives the full variable domain: DTGVSQNPRHKITKRGQNVTFRCDPISEHNRLYWYRQTLGQGPEFLTYFQNEAQLEKSRLLSDRFSAERPKGSFSTLEIQRTEQGDSAMYLCASSSIPAPYGYTFGSGTRLTVV.

This clonotype was picked up a small number of times. The gene calls are TRBV20-1 and TRBJ1-4; weak D call: TRBD1 (5 bases). V was pared by 6 bases and J by 7 bases, with 15 bases between. The CDR3 has 13 residues. From germline, CDR1 is DFQATT and CDR2 SNEGSKA (reference sequence). The CDR3 nucleotides read TGCAGTGCCGGGGACCCCCGGGGTGAAAAACTGTTTTTT. It is translated as CSAGDPRGEKLFF.

The chain couples TRBV6-1 to TRBJ2-7; 8 nucleotides align to TRBD1. The CDR3 is made up of 13 amino acids. The germline gives CDR1 MNHNS, CDR2 SASEGT. Trimming removed 8 bases from V and 3 bases from J; junction bases left unmatched: 6. This chain's CDR3 is CASPGQGGYEQYF. The CDR3 DNA reads TGTGCCAGCCCCGGACAGGGAGGCTACGAGCAGTACTTC.

This clonotype was seen once. The chain couples TRBV20-1 to TRBJ1-4, with 7 bases aligning to TRBD1. CDR3 length equals 13 residues. Germline CDR1 DFQATT, CDR2 SNEGSKA (reference sequence). J was trimmed by 7 bases and V by 2 bases; bases with no gene match: 4. CDR3 sequence (DNA): TGCAGTGCTAGAAGACAGGGAAGTGAAAAACTGTTTTTT. This sequence encodes CSARRQGSEKLFF.

The table lists this clonotype with a few counts. CDR3: CAIGQGEKLFF. The CDR3 nucleotides read TGTGCCATCGGGCAGGGGGAAAAACTGTTTTTT. This chain joins TRBV10-3 and TRBJ1-4; maybe TRBD1 (6 bases). The V and J ends lost 8 bases and 8 bases respectively, with 9 bases between them. Per the germline V gene, CDR1 is ENHRY and CDR2 is SYGVKD. This CDR3 comprises 11 residues.

CDR3 in DNA: TGTGCCAGCAGGTGGGGGAGAGAGGCCGGTGAGCAGTTCTTC. It yields the protein CASRWGREAGEQFF. This rearrangement joins TRBV5-6 to TRBJ2-5; possibly TRBD1 or TRBD2 for D (5 bases each). The DNA end lines up better with TRBJ2-1; the J call may be wrong. The CDR3 sequence is 14 residues long. Per germline, CDR1 SGHDT and CDR2 YYEEEE.